The rows below give T cell receptor beta chains drawn from one sample of a study of blood T cell repertoires in COVID-19. The assay was immunoSEQ multiplex PCR, and TCRdb's table has in-frame clones only and misses some. The sample lists some 110,000 clones, roughly 89% occurring once. Input material: peripheral blood. The receptors derive from a human donor in a cohort sampled during active COVID-19. The CDR3 runs from the conserved cysteine through the conserved F or W. The D gene is left open where the match is weak. Size values are once, few and many counts, or a class for expanded clones, and some rows have none.

d_call j_call v_call clone_size cdr3_aa cdr3_nt
. TRBJ1-2 TRBV12-5 . CASGKGDTYGYTF TGTGCTAGTGGGAAGGGGGATACCTATGGCTACACCTTC
TRBD2 TRBJ2-7 TRBV29-1 . CSVGGLAGFHSYEQYF TGCAGCGTTGGGGGACTAGCGGGTTTCCATTCCTACGAGCAGTACTTC
TRBD2 TRBJ2-5 TRBV3-1/TRBV3-2 . CASSQEGLAGPQETQYF TGTGCCAGCAGCCAAGAAGGACTAGCGGGGCCTCAAGAGACCCAGTACTTC
. TRBJ2-5 TRBV7-3 . CASSKGVGETQYF TGTGCCAGCAGTAAGGGGGTAGGGGAGACCCAGTACTTC
TRBD1 TRBJ1-6 TRBV9 . CASSATGTGNSPLHF TGTGCCAGCAGCGCGACGGGGACAGGAAATTCACCCCTCCACTTT
. TRBJ1-6 TRBV6-1 . CASSEGGNYNSPLHF TGTGCCAGCAGTGAAGGAGGGAACTATAATTCACCCCTCCACTTT
. TRBJ2-2 TRBV7-2 . CASSLSRPGELFF TGTGCCAGCAGCTTAAGCAGGCCAGGGGAGCTGTTTTTT
. TRBJ2-6 TRBV27 . CASSPAGSGANVLTF TGTGCCAGCAGTCCCGCAGGCTCTGGGGCCAACGTCCTGACTTTC
TRBD1 TRBJ2-2 TRBV5-1 . CASSTLWVVDRVTGELFF TGCGCCAGCAGCACCCTTTGGGTCGTGGACAGGGTTACCGGGGAGCTGTTTTTT
TRBD1 TRBJ2-3 TRBV29-1 . CSVNGQGSHPDTQYF TGCAGCGTTAACGGACAGGGCAGTCACCCAGATACGCAGTATTTT
. TRBJ2-2 TRBV5-4 . CASSSGGQRSNTGELFF TGTGCCAGCAGCTCCGGAGGACAGAGGTCTAACACCGGGGAGCTGTTTTTT
. TRBJ1-1 TRBV9 . CASSVEGVLNTEAFF TGTGCCAGCAGCGTAGAGGGAGTTTTGAACACTGAAGCTTTCTTT
. TRBJ1-5 TRBV27 . CASSPRGDHSNQPQHF TGTGCCAGCAGCCCGCGGGGGGACCATAGCAATCAGCCCCAGCATTTT
. TRBJ1-5 TRBV28 . CASTREQGSGKQPQHF TGTGCCAGCACGAGGGAACAGGGCTCTGGGAAACAGCCCCAGCATTTT
. TRBJ2-3 TRBV5-6 . CASSFPADSRKTDTQYF TGTGCCAGCAGCTTCCCGGCCGACAGTCGCAAAACAGATACGCAGTATTTT
. TRBJ2-3 TRBV11-3 . CASSLAGTSTDTQYF TGTGCCAGCAGCTTAGCGGGTACTAGCACAGATACGCAGTATTTT
. TRBJ2-2 TRBV27 . CASSPTLNTGELFF TGTGCCAGCAGCCCGACTCTTAACACCGGGGAGCTGTTTTTT
. TRBJ2-2 TRBV9 . CASSVAFYVGELFF TGTGCCAGCAGCGTAGCTTTTTATGTGGGGGAGCTGTTTTTT
. TRBJ1-5 TRBV18 . CASSPPGGYSNQPQHF TGTGCCAGCTCACCCCCCGGCGGGTACAGCAATCAGCCCCAGCATTTT
. TRBJ1-1 TRBV7-9 once CASSSQGNTEAFF TGTGCCAGCAGCTCACAGGGGAACACTGAAGCTTTCTTT
TRBD1 TRBJ2-7 TRBV2 . CASSEEWTGPYEQYF TGTGCCAGCAGTGAAGAGTGGACAGGGCCCTACGAGCAGTACTTC
. TRBJ2-2 TRBV14 . CASSRALGGSNTGELFF TGTGCCAGCAGCCGCGCCCTGGGGGGTTCCAACACCGGGGAGCTGTTTTTT
TRBD2 TRBJ2-1 TRBV13 . CASSQALRRERNNEQFF TGTGCCAGCAGCCAAGCCCTAAGGCGGGAGAGAAACAATGAGCAGTTCTTC
TRBD2 TRBJ2-1 TRBV28 . CASSRGGRGDNEQFF TGTGCCAGCAGCCGAGGGGGGCGGGGGGACAATGAGCAGTTCTTC
TRBD2 TRBJ2-5 TRBV3-1/TRBV3-2 . CASYPSGRAQETQYF TGTGCCAGCTATCCTAGCGGGAGGGCCCAAGAGACCCAGTACTTC
TRBD1 TRBJ2-5 TRBV24-1 . CATSAGGRETQYF TGTGCCACCAGTGCAGGGGGCCGGGAGACCCAGTACTTC
. TRBJ1-6 TRBV6-5 . CASSQGSNSPLHF TGTGCCAGCAGCCAGGGGAGTAATTCACCCCTCCACTTT
. TRBJ1-2 TRBV19 once CASSIEPGGLTF TGTGCCAGTAGTATAGAGCCCGGCGGTCTCACCTTC
TRBD1 TRBJ1-1 TRBV7-2 . CASSSDRGDEAFF TGTGCCAGCAGTTCGGACAGGGGGGATGAAGCTTTCTTT
TRBD1 TRBJ1-4 TRBV19 . CASSSPGQGDEKLFF TGTGCCAGTAGTTCGCCGGGACAGGGGGATGAAAAACTGTTTTTT
. TRBJ1-1 TRBV4-1 . CASSLRGGKTNTEAFF TGCGCCAGCAGCCTAAGGGGGGGTAAAACGAACACTGAAGCTTTCTTT
TRBD1 TRBJ2-7 TRBV5-4 once CASNDRDSYEQYF TGTGCCAGCAATGACAGGGACTCCTACGAGCAGTACTTC
. TRBJ1-2 TRBV27 . CASRTFDRAHGYTF TGTGCCAGCAGGACATTCGACAGAGCACATGGCTACACCTTC
TRBD1 TRBJ1-2 TRBV9 . CASSLKTGNSYGYTF TGTGCCAGCAGCCTCAAGACAGGGAATTCCTATGGCTACACCTTC
. TRBJ1-2 TRBV6-1 . CASSEGAQVHGYTF TGTGCCAGCAGTGAGGGGGCGCAAGTCCATGGCTACACCTTC
. TRBJ1-1 TRBV6-4 . CASSDSSGGETEAFF TGTGCCAGCAGTGACTCCTCGGGAGGGGAGACTGAAGCTTTCTTT
TRBD1 TRBJ2-7 TRBV6-2/TRBV6-3 . CASSYLPTGRNYEQYF TGTGCCAGCAGTTACCTTCCGACAGGGAGAAACTACGAGCAGTACTTC
. TRBJ1-4 TRBV3-1/TRBV3-2 . CASASGAREKLFF TGTGCCAGTGCTTCAGGGGCGCGAGAAAAACTGTTTTTT
TRBD1 TRBJ1-1 TRBV20-1 once CSASSPGQGYTEAFF TGCAGTGCTAGTTCTCCAGGACAGGGCTACACTGAAGCTTTCTTT
. TRBJ1-1 TRBV10-3 once CAINPGGPNTEAFF TGTGCCATCAACCCGGGAGGGCCGAACACTGAAGCTTTCTTT
. TRBJ2-2 TRBV6-5 . CASSYRAQGIGELFF TGTGCCAGCAGTTACCGGGCCCAGGGAATCGGGGAGCTGTTTTTT
TRBD2 TRBJ2-1 TRBV6-5 . CASSKRLAGLDEQFF TGTGCCAGCAGTAAACGACTAGCTGGCCTAGATGAGCAGTTCTTC
. TRBJ2-3 TRBV7-9 . CASSPQGKRGTDTQYF TGTGCCAGCAGCCCTCAGGGGAAGCGGGGAACAGATACGCAGTATTTT
. TRBJ2-5 TRBV7-2 . CASSLAGAGETQYF TGTGCCAGCAGCTTAGCGGGAGCTGGGGAGACCCAGTACTTC
TRBD2 TRBJ2-3 TRBV9 . CASSVERTSGSDTQYF TGTGCCAGCAGCGTAGAAAGGACTAGCGGTTCGGATACGCAGTATTTT
TRBD1 TRBJ2-2 TRBV2 . CASRNRGLDTGELFF TGTGCCAGCAGAAACAGGGGGCTGGACACCGGGGAGCTGTTTTTT
. TRBJ1-1 TRBV10-3 . CAVQGWNTEAFF TGTGCCGTACAGGGTTGGAACACTGAAGCTTTCTTT
. TRBJ2-1 TRBV2 . CASSLTGNSYNEQFF TGTGCCAGCAGTCTCACAGGAAACTCCTACAATGAGCAGTTCTTC
. TRBJ1-6 TRBV5-5 . CASREGVKDSPLHF TGTGCCAGCAGAGAGGGGGTGAAAGATTCACCCCTCCACTTT
. TRBJ2-7 TRBV27 . CASSLTIPTGQYEQYF TGTGCCAGCAGTTTAACCATCCCTACAGGACAATACGAGCAGTACTTC
TRBD1 TRBJ1-2 TRBV28 . CASSVGQGNYGYTF TGTGCCAGCAGCGTGGGACAGGGAAACTATGGCTACACCTTC
TRBD2 TRBJ2-5 TRBV5-1 . CASSALAGNEETQYF TGCGCCAGCAGCGCACTAGCGGGAAACGAAGAGACCCAGTACTTC
TRBD2 TRBJ2-1 TRBV23-1 . CASSQSGERRMGASGGNEQFF TGCGCCAGCAGTCAATCCGGCGAGAGGCGGATGGGGGCTAGCGGGGGGAATGAGCAGTTCTTC
. TRBJ1-5 TRBV19 once CASKGLGSRGNQPQHF TGTGCCAGTAAGGGCCTCGGTTCGCGGGGCAATCAGCCCCAGCATTTT
. TRBJ1-6 TRBV19 . CASSIQDSYNSPLHF TGTGCCAGTAGTATACAGGACTCTTATAATTCACCCCTCCACTTT
. TRBJ2-7 TRBV19 . CASSINREVPSYEQYF TGTGCCAGTAGTATTAATAGAGAAGTGCCCTCCTACGAGCAGTACTTC